The 11 T cell receptor beta chains reported below all come from one sample, sequenced in a study of cytomegalovirus exposure and HLA in healthy donors. 13 Jbeta primers and 60 Vbeta primers were used for the PCR. Repertoires were generated with immunoSEQ multiplex PCR, while TCRdb's copy carries only in-frame clones and drops some. The sample holds over 150,000 clones; almost 85% are singletons and the top ten take under 5%. The sequenced sample was PBMCs. These receptors were obtained from a girl aged 5 to 17 in good health and CMV-seropositive.

The chain joins TRBV23-1 to TRBJ2-7; possibly TRBD2 for D (7 bases). TRBV23-1 is classed as an ORF, of uncertain function. Trimming stripped 3 bases from V and 0 bases from J, with 12 bases between. The CDR3 extends over 15 amino acids. CDR3 amino acids: CASSHPGGSSYEQYF. In DNA form, the CDR3 reads TGCGCCAGCAGTCACCCGGGGGGCAGCTCCTACGAGCAGTACTTC.

The chain uses TRBV7-3 and TRBJ1-2, with 8 bases that match TRBD1. This CDR3 is 14 amino acids long. V shed 6 bases, J shed 8 bases, and the junction held 11 bases outside the gene matches. Germline V lookup: CDR1 SGHTA, CDR2 FQGTGA. CDR3 bases: TGTGCCAGCAGATCCCCGGGACAGGTGACGGGCTACACCTTC. This gives the protein CASRSPGQVTGYTF.

This clone was seen just once. The rearrangement joins TRBV6-1 to TRBJ1-4, with D unclear. The CDR3 has 13 amino acids. Germline V gene data show CDR1 as MNHNS and CDR2 as SASEGT. Trimming left V 6 bases short and J 2 bases short, with 7 bases between. CDR3 bases: TGTGCCAGCAGCAGACTTACTAATGAAAAACTGTTTTTT. It is translated as CASSRLTNEKLFF.

This clone came up a few times. J is TRBJ1-1 and V is TRBV25-1, with unresolved D. This CDR3 is built from 11 residues. In germline, CDR1 is MGHDK, CDR2 SYGVNS. V shed 7 bases and J shed 9 bases, with 12 bases lying between them. The CDR3 here is CASTSRRKAFF. CDR3 DNA: TGTGCCAGCACCTCCCGGAGGAAAGCTTTCTTT.

This chain uses TRBV7-9 with TRBJ1-1, with D maybe TRBD1 (6 bases). Per germline, CDR1 SEHNR and CDR2 FQNEAQ (reference sequence). The CDR3 sequence is 15 residues long. The germline V and J ends were trimmed by 3 bases and 6 bases, with 17 bases remaining between them. The CDR3 DNA is TGTGCCAGCAGCTTGGACGGCAGGGGATTTCCTGAAGCTTTCTTT. The encoded protein is CASSLDGRGFPEAFF. The full variable domain, its missing parts supplied by reference TRBV7-9 and TRBJ1-1, is DTGVSQNPRHKITKRGQNVTFRCDPISEHNRLYWYRQTLGQGPEFLTYFQNEAQLEKSRLLSDRFSAERPKGSFSTLEIQRTEQGDSAMYLCASSLDGRGFPEAFFGQGTRLTVV.

The chain joins TRBV9 to TRBJ1-1, with 7 bases aligning to TRBD1. Germline V lookup: CDR1 SGDLS, CDR2 YYNGEE. The CDR3 has 13 amino acids. Unmatched junction bases numbered 9, after V lost 3 bases and J lost 10 bases. The CDR3 sequence is CASSGQTGNRAFF. The CDR3 DNA reads TGTGCCAGCAGCGGACAGACAGGGAACCGAGCTTTCTTT.

The chain combines TRBV5-1 with TRBJ1-6; D remains unclear. Trimming cost V 0 bases and J 0 bases, with 13 bases left between them. Germline V gene lookup returns CDR1 SGHRS and CDR2 YFSETQ. The CDR3 sequence is 18 residues long. CDR3 DNA: TGCGCCAGCAGCTTGGTAGGATTACGGAGCTCCTATAATTCACCCCTCCACTTT. Its protein product is CASSLVGLRSSYNSPLHF.

The chain carries TRBV18 and TRBJ1-2, with a possible D match to TRBD1 (5 bases). CDR3 size: 15 residues. Trimming left V 3 bases short and J 3 bases short, with 14 bases between. Germline loops: CDR1 KGHSH, CDR2 LQKENI. The CDR3 is CASSPFSGVDYGYTF. CDR3 sequence (DNA): TGTGCCAGCTCACCCTTTTCGGGGGTTGACTATGGCTACACCTTC.

About this clone itself: A junction end diverges from the germline sequence, so it may reflect a read error. V gene TRBV7-9 combines with J gene TRBJ1-1, with TRBD1 as a possible D gene (6 bases). Germline assignment: CDR1 SEHNR and CDR2 FQNEAQ (reference sequence). This CDR3 has 15 residues. CDR3 sequence reads: CSSSLRYRVDTEAFF. The CDR3 DNA reads TGTTCCAGCAGCCTTAGGTACAGGGTGGACACTGAAGCTTTCTTT.

This clone came up a few times. J is TRBJ2-5 and V is TRBV6-5, with 9 bases aligning to TRBD2. Germline CDR1 reads MNHEY; CDR2 reads SVGAGI. The junction had 9 bases not matched to a gene; V was cut back by 6 bases and J by 7 bases. This CDR3 is 14 amino acids long. The CDR3 DNA follows: TGTGCCAGCAGCCCTAGCGGGGCGCGGAGGACCCAGTACTTC. This translates into CASSPSGARRTQYF.

V usage is TRBV27 and J usage is TRBJ2-1, with D possibly TRBD2 on 5 matching bases. The germline V gene encodes CDR1 MNHEY and CDR2 SMNVEV (reference sequence). V was pared by 3 bases and J by 1 base, with 13 bases between. The CDR3 sequence is 16 residues long. CDR3 nucleotide sequence: TGTGCCAGCAGTTTGAGGAGCGGTCTATCCTACAATGAGCAGTTCTTC. This sequence encodes CASSLRSGLSYNEQFF.